What follows are 13 T cell receptor beta chains derived from one specimen sequenced in a study of blood T cell repertoires in COVID-19. TCRdb's table, derived via immunoSEQ multiplex PCR, lists solely in-frame clones and lacks some. The sample carries approximately 150,000 clones, around 90% recorded once. The specimen was peripheral blood. Receptors were obtained from a human donor with COVID-19, enrolled during active disease. The donor label of this sample is uncertain.

This clone was found a few times. The chain couples TRBV12-3 or TRBV12-4 to TRBJ2-7, with a tentative D call TRBD2 (5 bases). Trimming shortened V by 3 bases and J by 5 bases, and 11 bases separated the two germline ends. The CDR3 is 13 residues long. CDR3 amino acids: CASSLVSGDEQYF. Here the CDR3 DNA reads TGTGCCAGCAGTTTGGTTTCCGGGGACGAGCAGTACTTC.

The chain recombines TRBV5-1 with TRBJ1-3; D perhaps matches TRBD1 (6 bases). Per germline, CDR1 SGHRS and CDR2 YFSETQ. Trimming removed 2 bases at V and 8 bases at J, with 11 bases between. The CDR3 sequence is 13 residues long. This chain's CDR3 is CASSFGGADTIYF. Written as DNA, the CDR3 is TGCGCCAGCAGCTTCGGGGGGGCGGACACCATATATTTT. The full variable domain, its missing parts supplied by reference TRBV5-1 and TRBJ1-3, is KAGVTQTPRYLIKTRGQQVTLSCSPISGHRSVSWYQQTPGQGLQFLFEYFSETQRNKGNFPGRFSGRQFSNSRSEMNVSTLELGDSALYLCASSFGGADTIYFGEGSWLTVV.

The V call is TRBV6-5, the J call TRBJ1-5; no firm D call. Trimming took 0 bases from V and 6 from J, leaving 9 bases between them. The CDR3 has 14 amino acids. Germline CDR1 reads MNHEY; CDR2 reads SVGAGI. The chain's CDR3 is CASSYSRISQPQHF. For the CDR3, the DNA is TGTGCCAGCAGTTACTCGCGGATCAGTCAGCCCCAGCATTTT.

The genes are TRBV3-1 (or the pseudogene TRBV3-2) and TRBJ2-5; 9 bases agree with TRBD2. Per the germline V gene, CDR1 is LGHDT and CDR2 is YNNKEL (reference sequence). V gave up 3 bases and J gave up 0 bases; unmatched junction bases: 5. This CDR3 has 16 residues. This CDR3 is CASSQRASGDQETQYF. The CDR3 bases are TGTGCCAGCAGCCAGAGGGCTAGCGGGGACCAAGAGACCCAGTACTTC.

The J gene is TRBJ1-1, the V gene TRBV6-5; no clear D gene. Germline V gene lookup returns CDR1 MNHEY and CDR2 SVGAGI. The CDR3 contains 13 residues. V lost 2 bases and J lost 5, with 9 bases in between. The CDR3: CASSYRRETEAFF. The CDR3 nucleotides read TGTGCCAGCAGTTACCGAAGAGAGACTGAAGCTTTCTTT.

Notes on this clone: The sample has other DNA sequences that encode this CDR3 too. V is TRBV5-1 and J is TRBJ2-5; the D gene is possibly TRBD1 (7 bases). There are 15 residues in the CDR3. Germline V CDR1 and CDR2: SGHRS, YFSETQ. Trimming removed 0 bases at V and 2 bases at J, with 11 bases between. CDR3 DNA sequence: TGCGCCAGCAGCTTGGCCCCAGGGGGGCAAGAGACCCAGTACTTC. Its protein is CASSLAPGGQETQYF.

CDR3 residues: CASTLAGNYNEQFF. The DNA for the CDR3 is TGCGCCAGTACCCTAGCGGGGAATTACAATGAGCAGTTCTTC. This chain joins TRBV10-2 and TRBJ2-1; 9 nucleotides line up with TRBD2. The CDR3 spans 14 residues. Trimming at V came to 9 bases and at J to 4 bases, leaving 7 bases not matched to a gene. Germline values: CDR1 WSHSY, CDR2 SAAADI.

The chain employs TRBV30 and TRBJ1-5; D gene unclear. Germline-derived CDR1 and CDR2 are GTSNPN and SVGIG (reference sequence). Trimming took 3 bases from V and 9 from J, leaving 9 bases between them. This CDR3 contains 11 residues. The CDR3 protein is CAWSHGGPQHF. For the CDR3, the DNA is TGTGCCTGGAGCCACGGTGGGCCCCAGCATTTT.

The CDR3 protein is CASSWGPPRNRGGYTF. CDR3 in DNA: TGTGCCAGCTCCTGGGGCCCGCCACGAAACAGGGGCGGCTACACCTTC. V gene TRBV2 combines with J gene TRBJ1-2, with 7 nucleotides matching TRBD1. The CDR3 runs to 16 residues. V was clipped by 8 bases and J by 8 bases; unmatched bases: 20. Looked up from germline, CDR1 is SNHLY and CDR2 is FYNNEI.

CDR3 region: CASSLGVISLRVQYF. CDR3 DNA sequence: TGTGCCAGCAGTTTAGGTGTCATATCCCTACGAGTGCAGTACTTC. The chain couples TRBV28 to TRBJ2-7; D is uncertain. Germline values: CDR1 MDHEN, CDR2 SYDVKM. This CDR3 has 15 residues. Between the trimmed V and J ends, which lost 2 bases and 9 bases, there was a span of 20 bases.

The chain combines TRBV4-1 with TRBJ2-3; 12 bases agree with TRBD2. The CDR3 consists of 17 residues. Germline V gene sequence: CDR1 MGHRA, CDR2 YSYEKL. The J segment lost 6 bases and the V segment lost 5 bases, leaving 12 bases of the junction unmatched. The CDR3 spells CASSSQVTSGSRDTQYF. CDR3 DNA: TGCGCCAGCAGCTCCCAGGTGACTAGCGGGAGTAGGGATACGCAGTATTTT.

The rearrangement joins TRBV7-9 to TRBJ2-5; D unclear. The CDR3 totals 13 residues. The ends were cut back, 1 base at V and 5 bases at J, with 8 bases in the middle. Germline V gene lookup returns CDR1 SEHNR and CDR2 FQNEAQ (reference sequence). CDR3 DNA: TGTGCCAGCAGCTTAGACCAACTGGAGACCCAGTACTTC. Amino acid sequence: CASSLDQLETQYF. Together with reference TRBV7-9 and TRBJ2-5, the CDR3 gives the full variable domain: DTGVSQNPRHKITKRGQNVTFRCDPISEHNRLYWYRQTLGQGPEFLTYFQNEAQLEKSRLLSDRFSAERPKGSFSTLEIQRTEQGDSAMYLCASSLDQLETQYFGPGTRLLVL.

The chain uses TRBV9 and TRBJ1-1; tentatively, D is TRBD1 (6 bases). CDR1 is SGDLS and CDR2 is YYNGEE in the germline V gene. V was pared by 3 bases and J by 0 bases, with 12 bases between. This CDR3 is built from 15 residues. CDR3 in DNA: TGTGCCAGCAGCGGAGTACAGGGAATGAACACTGAAGCTTTCTTT. Protein: CASSGVQGMNTEAFF.